This T cell receptor (beta chain) was sequenced for a study of cytomegalovirus exposure and HLA in healthy donors. This CDR3 spans 15 amino acids. Germline V gene lookup returns CDR1 SEHNR and CDR2 FQNEAQ (reference sequence). The PCR employed 60 Vbeta primers together with 13 Jbeta primers. Clones were sequenced by immunoSEQ multiplex PCR, and TCRdb holds only the in-frame ones, with some missing. This sample has 200,000 to 250,000 clones, with 82% found just once. A single count supports this clone. A junction end diverges from the germline sequence, so it may reflect a read error. This sequence was found in a woman between 35 and 50 years old in good health and CMV-seropositive. The specimen was PBMCs. The chain joins TRBV7-9 to TRBJ2-7, with a weak D call TRBD2 (5 bases). As DNA, the CDR3 is TGTTCCAGCAGCTTATCCGGAGGTGTATCCTACGAGCAGTACTTC. Translated: CSSSLSGGVSYEQYF.